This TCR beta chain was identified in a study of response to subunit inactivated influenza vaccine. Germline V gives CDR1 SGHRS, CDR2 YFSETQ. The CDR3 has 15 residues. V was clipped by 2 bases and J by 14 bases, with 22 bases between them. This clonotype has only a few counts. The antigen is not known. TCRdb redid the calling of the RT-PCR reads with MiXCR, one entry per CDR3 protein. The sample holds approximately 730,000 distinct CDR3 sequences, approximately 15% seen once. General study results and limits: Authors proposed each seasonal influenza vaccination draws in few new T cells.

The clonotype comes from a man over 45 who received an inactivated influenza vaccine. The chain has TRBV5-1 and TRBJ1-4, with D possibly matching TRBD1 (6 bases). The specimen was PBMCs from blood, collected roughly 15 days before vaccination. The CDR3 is CASSFQGTEASGLFF. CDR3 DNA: TGCGCCAGCAGCTTCCAGGGGACGGAGGCTTCGGGGCTGTTTTTT.